The 18 T cell receptor beta chains below all came from one sample that was sequenced in a study of shared clonotypes between healthy human individuals. Clones were sequenced by immunoSEQ multiplex PCR, and TCRdb holds only the in-frame ones, with some missing. The profile shows some 650,000 clones, more than 95% of them singletons. The sequenced sample consisted of naive CD4+ T cells sorted from blood. As for subset: CD45RA+ positively selected. The receptors shown here come from a woman aged 25-40 years in good health.

The rearrangement links TRBV23-1 to TRBJ2-1; TRBD2 might be the D (5 bases). TRBV23-1 is labeled an ORF, and its function is uncertain. V was shortened by 8 bases and J by 0 bases, with 14 bases between the two germline ends. This CDR3 is 15 amino acids long. CDR3 nucleotides: TGCGCCAGCGGCCCCGGGCGGGTCTCCTACAATGAGCAGTTCTTC. Amino acids: CASGPGRVSYNEQFF.

The chain links TRBV27 to TRBJ2-4, with D unclear. V lost 6 bases and J lost 3, with 12 bases in between. CDR1 MNHEY and CDR2 SMNVEV come from the germline V gene (reference sequence). The CDR3 is 14 amino acids. The CDR3 region has the DNA TGTGCCAGCAGAATCGACTCTGGCAAAAACATTCAGTACTTC. Translating it yields CASRIDSGKNIQYF.

The chain uses TRBV30 and TRBJ2-2; no reliable D call. The CDR3 sequence is 12 residues long. V was clipped by 1 base and J by 6 bases, with 6 bases between them. Per the germline V gene, CDR1 is GTSNPN and CDR2 is SVGIG (reference sequence). In DNA form, the CDR3 reads TGTGCCTGGAGTGGCGGCTCCGGGGAGCTGTTTTTT. Its translation: CAWSGGSGELFF. The full variable domain, completed using reference TRBV30 and TRBJ2-2, is SQTIHQWPATLVQPVGSPLSLECTVEGTSNPNLYWYRQAAGRGLQLLFYSVGIGQISSEVPQNLSASRPQDRQFILSSKKLLLSDSGFYLCAWSGGSGELFFGEGSRLTVL.

The chain uses TRBV5-4 and TRBJ1-2; D may be TRBD1 (6 bases). The CDR3 totals 14 residues. Germline values: CDR1 SGHNT, CDR2 YYREEE (reference sequence). V was clipped by 5 bases and J by 2 bases, with 13 bases between them. The CDR3 sequence is CASRGERGNYGYTF. CDR3 sequence (DNA): TGTGCCAGCAGAGGGGAGAGGGGGAACTATGGCTACACCTTC.

This clone was observed once. The chain employs TRBV28 and TRBJ2-5, with D perhaps TRBD1 (6 bases). The tail of the sequence fits TRBJ2-7 better, so the J call may be wrong. The CDR3 covers 14 residues. Germline V lookup: CDR1 MDHEN, CDR2 SYDVKM. The CDR3: CASSLWQGMNEQYF. DNA for the CDR3: TGTGCCAGCAGTTTATGGCAGGGGATGAACGAGCAGTACTTC.

The chain links TRBV9 to TRBJ2-2, with D tentatively TRBD1 or TRBD2 (5 bases each). The CDR3 contains 12 residues. In germline, CDR1 is SGDLS, CDR2 YYNGEE. With 3 bases removed from V and 6 bases from J, the gap between germline ends came to 6 bases. This CDR3 reads CASSAGPGELFF. The CDR3 DNA sequence: TGTGCCAGCAGCGCGGGGCCCGGGGAGCTGTTTTTT. The entire variable domain, with the rest obtained from reference TRBV9 and TRBJ2-2, is as follows: DSGVTQTPKHLITATGQRVTLRCSPRSGDLSVYWYQQSLDQGLQFLIQYYNGEERAKGNILERFSAQQFPDLHSELNLSSLELGDSALYFCASSAGPGELFFGEGSRLTVL.

The chain couples TRBV5-5 to TRBJ2-7; D is uncertain. The CDR3 covers 15 residues. Trimming removed 0 bases at V and 5 bases at J, with 15 bases between. From germline, CDR1 is SGHKS and CDR2 YYEKEE (reference sequence). The CDR3 coding sequence is TGTGCCAGCAGCTTGGTATCCACTGCTCCCCACGAGCAGTACTTC. Amino acids: CASSLVSTAPHEQYF.

The rearrangement uses TRBV14 and TRBJ2-1, with 13 bases lining up with TRBD2. The CDR3 loop spans 17 amino acids. CDR1 SGHDN and CDR2 FVKESK come from the germline V gene. With V trimmed by 4 bases and J by 3 bases, 6 bases remained unmatched. CDR3 coding DNA: TGTGCCAGCAGCCCGGGACTAGCGGGAAAAATCTACAATGAGCAGTTCTTC. Its protein is CASSPGLAGKIYNEQFF.

CDR3 nucleotide sequence: TGCGCCAGCAGCTTGTTTGGGGACATAGGCCACGAGCAGTACTTC. It yields the protein CASSLFGDIGHEQYF. The rearrangement links TRBV5-1 to TRBJ2-7; TRBD1 might be the D (6 bases). Deletions cut 1 base from V and 5 bases from J, with 16 bases between. Germline CDR1 SGHRS, CDR2 YFSETQ. The CDR3 is made up of 15 amino acids.

Regarding this clone: The identical CDR3 is also encoded by other nucleotide sequences in the sample. The rearrangement joins TRBV6-5 to TRBJ1-1; 8 nucleotides line up with TRBD1. Germline CDR1 MNHEY, CDR2 SVGAGI. J gave up 8 bases and V 0 bases, and 2 bases lay outside the gene matches. This CDR3 comprises 13 residues. The CDR3 coding sequence is TGTGCCAGCAGTTACTCCCGACAGGGGGAAGCTTTCTTT. This codes for CASSYSRQGEAFF.

This clone was picked up one time. V and J are TRBV4-1 and TRBJ2-2, with D perhaps given as TRBD1 or TRBD2 (6 bases each). The germline CDR1 and CDR2 sequences are MGHRA and YSYEKL. V lost 0 bases to trimming and J lost 5 bases, with 25 bases between them. The CDR3 runs 20 residues. For the CDR3, the DNA is TGCGCCAGCAGCCAAGATCGGGGGAGGACAGCCAGAACGGGGACCGGGGAGCTGTTTTTT. This encodes CASSQDRGRTARTGTGELFF.

This chain connects TRBV10-3 to TRBJ2-5; D is ambiguous. V lost 2 bases and J 3 bases, leaving 7 bases between the germline ends. This CDR3 region has 13 residues. The germline V gene has CDR1 ENHRY and CDR2 SYGVKD. The CDR3 sequence is CAISEQQKETQYF. CDR3 nucleotides: TGTGCCATCAGTGAGCAGCAGAAAGAGACCCAGTACTTC.

The rearrangement joins TRBV5-1 to TRBJ1-1, with D maybe TRBD1 (5 bases). Germline V CDR1 and CDR2: SGHRS, YFSETQ. The CDR3 totals 13 residues. Trimming stripped 9 bases from V and 1 base from J, with 13 bases between. The CDR3 loop is CATRKGENTEAFF. CDR3 nucleotides: TGCGCCACCCGTAAAGGGGAGAACACTGAAGCTTTCTTT.

J is TRBJ2-7 and V is TRBV5-1; 13 positions agree with TRBD2. The length of the CDR3 is 15 residues. The germline CDR1 and CDR2 sequences are SGHRS and YFSETQ. Trimming at V came to 2 bases and at J to 7 bases, leaving 6 bases not matched to a gene. This CDR3 reads CASSFELAGGQEQYF. For the CDR3, the DNA is TGCGCCAGCAGCTTTGAACTAGCGGGAGGGCAAGAGCAGTACTTC. Based on the CDR3 plus reference TRBV5-1 and TRBJ2-7, the full variable domain is KAGVTQTPRYLIKTRGQQVTLSCSPISGHRSVSWYQQTPGQGLQFLFEYFSETQRNKGNFPGRFSGRQFSNSRSEMNVSTLELGDSALYLCASSFELAGGQEQYFGPGTRLTVT.

The J gene is TRBJ2-1, the V gene TRBV5-6; D remains ambiguous. This CDR3 is 14 amino acids long. V was shortened by 0 bases and J by 3 bases, with 7 bases between the two germline ends. Germline assignment: CDR1 SGHDT and CDR2 YYEEEE. CDR3 nucleotides: TGTGCCAGCAGCTTGGCCAGAATCTACAATGAGCAGTTCTTC. Amino acids: CASSLARIYNEQFF.

V is TRBV5-4 and J is TRBJ2-3; 9 bases align to TRBD2. Germline CDR1 reads SGHNT; CDR2 reads YYREEE (reference sequence). Unmatched junction bases numbered 4, after V lost 2 bases and J lost 3 bases. There are 15 residues in the CDR3. CDR3 DNA: TGTGCCAGCAGCTTAGCGGGAGGTGGAACAGATACGCAGTATTTT. Its translation: CASSLAGGGTDTQYF.

CDR3 in amino acids: CASRPDRGEAFF. CDR3 in DNA: TGCGCCAGCAGACCTGACAGGGGCGAAGCTTTCTTT. The chain links TRBV5-1 to TRBJ1-1, with TRBD1 identical over 8 bases. Per the germline V gene, CDR1 is SGHRS and CDR2 is YFSETQ. CDR3 length equals 12 residues. The V and J ends lost 5 bases and 8 bases, in that order; junction bases with no gene match: 5.

This clone was counted only a few times. The CDR3 coding sequence is TGTGCCAGCAGGGAAGGCAATCAGCCCCAGCATTTT. Its translation: CASREGNQPQHF. The rearrangement joins TRBV28 to TRBJ1-5, with D uncertain. The CDR3 contains 12 residues. CDR1 is MDHEN, CDR2 SYDVKM, per germline. Deletions cut 6 bases from V and 2 bases from J, with 5 bases between.